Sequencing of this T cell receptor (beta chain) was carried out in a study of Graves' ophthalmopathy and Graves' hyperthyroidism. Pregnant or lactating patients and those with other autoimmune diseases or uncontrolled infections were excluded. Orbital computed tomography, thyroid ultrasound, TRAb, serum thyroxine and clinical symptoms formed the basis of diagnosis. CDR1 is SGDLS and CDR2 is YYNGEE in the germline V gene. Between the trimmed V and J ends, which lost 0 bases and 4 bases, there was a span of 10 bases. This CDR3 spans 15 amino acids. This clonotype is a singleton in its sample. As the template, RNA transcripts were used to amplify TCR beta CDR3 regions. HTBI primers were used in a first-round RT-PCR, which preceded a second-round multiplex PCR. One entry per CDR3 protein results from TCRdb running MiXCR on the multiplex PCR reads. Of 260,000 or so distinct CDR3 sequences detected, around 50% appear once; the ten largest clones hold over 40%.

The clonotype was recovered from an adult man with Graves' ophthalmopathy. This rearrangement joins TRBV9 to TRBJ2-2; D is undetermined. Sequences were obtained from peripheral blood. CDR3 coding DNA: TGTGCCAGCAGCGTAGGTAATCCGGGCACCGGGGAGCTGTTTTTT. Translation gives CASSVGNPGTGELFF.